A selection of T cell receptor beta chains follows, all from one sample in a study of response to subunit inactivated influenza vaccine. Each CDR3 protein gets one entry after TCRdb re-called the RT-PCR reads with MiXCR. The data contain 490,000 or so distinct CDR3 sequences, about 7.6% of them seen just once; the ten biggest clones take up 10% to 15%. This specimen was PBMCs from blood, taken about 24 months after vaccination. Receptor source: a man aged 50 to 75 who received an inactivated influenza vaccine. Each CDR3 is given with its conserved first and last residue. D genes are given only for firm matches. Clone sizes are given selectively: once, few, many, or a class where the clone is expanded.

j_call,d_call,v_call,clone_size,cdr3_aa,cdr3_nt
TRBJ2-1,TRBD1,TRBV7-2,many,CASSLRQGADNEQFF,TGTGCCAGCAGCCTTCGACAGGGGGCTGACAATGAGCAGTTCTTC
TRBJ2-1,TRBD1,TRBV4-2,-,CASSLLLGDRAYNEQFF,TGTGCCAGCAGCCTTTTACTCGGGGACAGGGCCTACAATGAGCAGTTCTTC
TRBJ2-5,-,TRBV12-3/TRBV12-4,many,CASARNDRETQYF,TGTGCCAGCGCACGCAATGATAGAGAGACCCAGTACTTC
TRBJ2-7,TRBD1,TRBV11-3,few,CASGQGALDEQYF,TGTGCCAGCGGACAGGGGGCCTTAGACGAGCAGTACTTC
TRBJ1-4,-,TRBV18,few,CASSPRSDLEKLFF,TGTGCCAGCTCACCGAGGTCGGATTTAGAAAAACTGTTTTTT
TRBJ2-3,TRBD2,TRBV4-1,few,CASSHGTRSTDTQYF,TGCGCCAGCAGCCACGGGACTAGATCCACAGATACGCAGTATTTT
TRBJ2-3,TRBD2,TRBV6-1,few,CASSEGLAGGDTQYF,TGTGCCAGCAGTGAAGGACTAGCGGGAGGAGATACGCAGTATTTT
TRBJ2-1,TRBD2,TRBV7-8,many,CASSLVSSGSYNEQFF,TGTGCCAGCAGCTTAGTGTCTAGCGGCTCCTACAATGAGCAGTTCTTC
TRBJ1-2,TRBD1,TRBV6-1,many,CASTKGQVYGYTF,TGTGCCAGCACCAAGGGACAGGTCTATGGCTACACCTTC
TRBJ1-4,-,TRBV7-2,few,CASSLHFREGGEKLFF,TGTGCCAGCAGCTTGCACTTTAGGGAGGGCGGTGAAAAACTGTTTTTT
TRBJ2-3,TRBD2,TRBV15,-,CATSNRTSGMKDTQYF,TGTGCCACCAGCAACAGGACTAGCGGGATGAAAGATACGCAGTATTTT
TRBJ2-6,-,TRBV7-6,-,CASRGHSGANVLTF,TGTGCCAGCAGGGGACACTCTGGGGCCAACGTCCTGACTTTC
TRBJ1-5,TRBD1,TRBV10-2,many,CASSDGQGLNQPQHF,TGCGCCAGCAGCGACGGACAGGGGCTGAATCAGCCCCAGCATTTT
TRBJ2-1,-,TRBV11-1,-,CASSSTRSGEQFF,TGTGCCAGCAGCTCAACGCGATCGGGTGAGCAGTTCTTC
TRBJ2-4,TRBD1,TRBV15,-,CATSREVMDRGRSKNIQYF,TGTGCCACCAGCAGAGAAGTAATGGACAGGGGGCGTTCCAAAAACATTCAGTACTTC
TRBJ2-6,-,TRBV3-1,many,CASSQDGLLGANVLTF,TGTGCCAGCAGCCAAGACGGCCTTCTCGGGGCCAACGTCCTGACTTTC
TRBJ1-1,TRBD1,TRBV7-6,many,CASSTRTGAGTEAFF,TGTGCCAGCAGCACCCGGACAGGGGCCGGCACTGAAGCTTTCTTT
TRBJ2-5,-,TRBV18,many,CASKRLVGTKETQYF,TGTGCCAGCAAACGACTAGTCGGGACAAAAGAGACCCAGTACTTC
TRBJ2-7,-,TRBV27,-,CASSLGFGDEQYF,TGTGCCAGCAGTTTGGGTTTTGGGGACGAGCAGTACTTC
TRBJ2-1,TRBD2,TRBV5-1,few,CASSLAGLAEQFF,TGCGCCAGCAGCTTGGCCGGACTAGCTGAGCAGTTCTTC
TRBJ1-1,TRBD1,TRBV28,-,CASTSTGGLSTEAFF,TGTGCCAGCACTTCGACAGGGGGCTTGAGCACTGAAGCTTTCTTT
TRBJ1-1,-,TRBV3-1,-,CASSQAIGVGTEAFF,TGTGCCAGCAGCCAAGCAATCGGAGTTGGCACTGAAGCTTTCTTT
TRBJ2-6,-,TRBV4-3,-,CASSQVRTHNVLTF,TGCGCCAGCAGCCAAGTACGGACACATAACGTCCTGACTTTC
TRBJ1-2,TRBD1,TRBV5-1,-,CASSLVARGREGYTF,TGCGCCAGCAGCTTGGTGGCCAGGGGGCGCGAGGGCTACACCTTC